This T cell receptor (beta chain) derives from a study of OX40 agonist ivuxolimab in advanced cancers. Across the whole study: Anti-PD-1, anti-PD-L1 or anti-CTLA-4 therapy given earlier was allowed, and around 40% had some.

The CDR3 runs 15 residues. Trimming left V 0 bases short and J 2 bases short, with 8 bases between. CDR1 and CDR2 from the germline V gene are SGDLS and YYNGEE. This clone was counted once. Sequencing was performed with immunoSEQ multiplex PCR; in TCRdb, only in-frame clones are kept and a portion is missing. The repertoire holds 55,000 to 90,000 clones, with approximately 80% as singletons. The sequence derives from an adult with an advanced solid tumor such as melanoma, head and neck, liver or kidney cancer. The chain links TRBV9 to TRBJ1-4; D is possibly TRBD1 (5 bases). The sample in question was CD4+ or CD8+ T cells sorted from blood, obtained in a trial of the OX40 agonist ivuxolimab. The CDR3 DNA reads TGTGCCAGCAGCGTAGATGGGGGGACTAATGAAAAACTGTTTTTT. This codes for CASSVDGGTNEKLFF.